This T cell receptor (beta chain) was captured by sequencing in a study of technical replicates of blood from a few donors. TCRdb's copy holds only in-frame clones and misses some; the assay was immunoSEQ multiplex PCR. The sample yields roughly 80,000 clones, approximately 91% seen once. The CDR3 loop spans 14 amino acids. The germline V gene encodes CDR1 MDHEN and CDR2 SYDVKM. V was clipped by 4 bases and J by 2 bases; unmatched bases: 2. The receptor was derived from a human donor in good health. J is TRBJ2-7 and V is TRBV28, with 10 bases identical to TRBD2. Sequencing was performed on T cells isolated from PBMCs. The CDR3 DNA reads TGTGCCAGCAGTTCACTAGCGGGGACCTACGAGCAGTACTTC. This sequence encodes CASSSLAGTYEQYF.